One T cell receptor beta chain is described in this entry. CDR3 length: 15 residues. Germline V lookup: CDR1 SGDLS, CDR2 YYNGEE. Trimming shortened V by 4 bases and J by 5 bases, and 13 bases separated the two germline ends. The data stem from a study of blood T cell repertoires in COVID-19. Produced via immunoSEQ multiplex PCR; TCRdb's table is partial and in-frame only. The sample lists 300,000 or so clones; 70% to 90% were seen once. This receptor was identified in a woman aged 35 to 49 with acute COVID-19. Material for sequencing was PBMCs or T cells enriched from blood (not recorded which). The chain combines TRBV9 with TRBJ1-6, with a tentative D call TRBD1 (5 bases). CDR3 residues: CASSLRGGDNSPLHF. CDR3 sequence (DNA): TGTGCCAGCAGCCTCCGTGGAGGGGATAATTCACCCCTCCACTTT.